These 14 T cell receptor beta chains were all obtained from the same sample, sequenced in a study of technical replicates of blood from several donors. The assay was immunoSEQ multiplex PCR, and TCRdb's table has in-frame clones only and misses some. Among around 80,000 clones listed, approximately 93% were seen once. Material: T cells isolated from PBMCs. Receptors originate from a human donor in good health.

This clone has a single count. The chain has TRBV10-1 and TRBJ2-3; 9 bases align to TRBD1. Germline V gives CDR1 WNHNN, CDR2 SYGVQD (reference sequence). Trimming cost V 2 bases and J 2 bases; bases outside gene matches: 8. The CDR3 is made up of 17 amino acids. The CDR3 is CASSESTGGMNTDTQYF. The CDR3 coding sequence is TGCGCCAGCAGTGAGAGTACAGGGGGCATGAACACAGATACGCAGTATTTT.

The V call is TRBV6-5, the J call TRBJ1-1, with no clear D. The CDR3 totals 12 residues. V was clipped by 8 bases and J by 1 base, with 8 bases between them. Germline loops: CDR1 MNHEY, CDR2 SVGAGI. The CDR3 sequence is CASWRRNTEAFF. The CDR3 coding sequence is TGTGCCAGCTGGAGGAGGAACACTGAAGCTTTCTTT.

The gene calls are TRBV7-9 and TRBJ1-5; tentatively, D is TRBD1 (5 bases). The V and J ends lost 7 bases and 0 bases respectively, with 13 bases between them. The CDR3 totals 15 residues. The germline V gene encodes CDR1 SEHNR and CDR2 FQNEAQ (reference sequence). The DNA of the CDR3 is TGTGCCAGCACCGACAGCAACTATAGCAATCAGCCCCAGCATTTT. It codes for CASTDSNYSNQPQHF.

CDR3 bases: TGTGCCAGCAGTCTCGGCGCGAGGCTCCGAGTGGAGGGCTACACCTTC. Translation: CASSLGARLRVEGYTF. The chain uses TRBV6-6 and TRBJ1-2; D remains ambiguous. V was pared by 5 bases and J by 8 bases, with 24 bases between. CDR3 length equals 16 residues. Germline V gene sequence: CDR1 MNHNY, CDR2 SVGAGI (reference sequence).

The rearrangement uses TRBV6-6 and TRBJ1-4; D gene uncertain. Germline CDR1 MNHNY, CDR2 SVGAGI (reference sequence). This CDR3 is built from 15 residues. V dropped 5 bases and J dropped 8 bases, with 18 bases sitting between them. Here the CDR3 reads CASSPGLLGREKLFF. As DNA, the CDR3 is TGTGCCAGCAGTCCCGGGCTATTGGGGAGGGAAAAACTGTTTTTT.

A few counts support this clone. J is TRBJ1-3 and V is TRBV29-1; D not resolved. This CDR3 is built from 17 residues. V was clipped by 0 bases and J by 3 bases, with 18 bases between them. CDR1 is SQVTM, CDR2 ANQGSEA, per germline. Here the CDR3 DNA reads TGCAGCGTTGAAGACGTTGGCTACCCGGGAGGTGGAAACACCATATATTTT. Protein product: CSVEDVGYPGGGNTIYF.

V usage is TRBV27 and J usage is TRBJ1-1, with D maybe TRBD1 (6 bases). The CDR3 is made up of 14 amino acids. Trimming removed 1 base at V and 1 base at J, with 7 bases between. Germline CDR1 reads MNHEY; CDR2 reads SMNVEV (reference sequence). CDR3 loop: CASSLYRANTEAFF. CDR3 DNA sequence: TGTGCCAGCAGTTTATACAGGGCGAACACTGAAGCTTTCTTT.

The CDR3 sequence is CASSREGEGGYTF. In DNA, the CDR3 is TGTGCCAGCAGCCGAGAGGGGGAAGGGGGCTACACCTTC. This sequence joins TRBV2 and TRBJ1-2, with a possible D match to TRBD1 (6 bases). Germline lookup yields CDR1 SNHLY and CDR2 FYNNEI. Trimming left V 6 bases short and J 8 bases short, with 16 bases between. CDR3 length equals 13 residues.

The chain has TRBV5-4 and TRBJ2-1; 14 bases are a match to TRBD2. The V and J ends lost 5 bases and 5 bases, in that order; junction bases with no gene match: 3. CDR1 SGHNT and CDR2 YYREEE come from the germline V gene (reference sequence). The CDR3 length is 15 residues. The CDR3 sequence is CASRTSGGAHNEQFF. Written as DNA, the CDR3 is TGTGCCAGCAGGACTAGCGGGGGGGCTCACAATGAGCAGTTCTTC.

The CDR3 region is CASPPRANSGSNYEQYF. In nucleotides, the CDR3 is TGTGCCAGCCCCCCGAGAGCCAACAGCGGGAGCAACTACGAGCAGTACTTC. The chain links TRBV28 to TRBJ2-7; 8 bases fit TRBD2. Trimming cost V 8 bases and J 3 bases; bases outside gene matches: 18. Germline V gives CDR1 MDHEN, CDR2 SYDVKM. CDR3 length equals 17 residues.

This clone was picked up one time. The chain links TRBV4-1 to TRBJ2-7; the match to TRBD2 covers 8 bases. The CDR3 runs to 15 residues. CDR1 is MGHRA, CDR2 YSYEKL, per germline. Trimming took 1 base from V and 2 from J; bases not matched to a gene: 4. The CDR3 protein is CASSQALAAPYEQYF. CDR3 sequence (DNA): TGCGCCAGCAGCCAAGCACTAGCGGCTCCCTACGAGCAGTACTTC.

This sequence joins TRBV9 and TRBJ2-7, with 10 nucleotides matching TRBD1. The trim removed 0 bases at V and 2 bases at J, leaving 8 bases unmatched. The CDR3 is 17 amino acids. CDR1 SGDLS and CDR2 YYNGEE come from the germline V gene. CDR3 protein: CASSVAEGQGSAYEQYF. Written as DNA, the CDR3 is TGTGCCAGCAGCGTAGCCGAGGGACAGGGGAGCGCCTACGAGCAGTACTTC.

Remarks on this clone: The identical CDR3 is also encoded by other nucleotide sequences in the sample. This sequence joins TRBV18 and TRBJ2-7, with 14 bases matching TRBD2. The V segment lost 3 bases and the J segment 3 bases; nucleotides outside the gene matches: 1. CDR3 length: 15 amino acids. The V gene's germline CDR1 is KGHSH and CDR2 LQKENI. For the CDR3, the DNA is TGTGCCAGCTCACCCGGGACTAGCGGGAGCTACGAGCAGTACTTC. As protein: CASSPGTSGSYEQYF.

This clone was picked up a small number of times. The chain is built from TRBV10-1 and TRBJ2-7; D is unclear. The CDR3 length is 13 residues. The V and J ends lost 5 bases and 5 bases respectively, with 13 bases between them. Germline V gene lookup returns CDR1 WNHNN and CDR2 SYGVQD (reference sequence). The CDR3 reads CASSPSHMNEQYF. As DNA, the CDR3 is TGCGCCAGCAGTCCCAGTCATATGAACGAGCAGTACTTC.